This is a list of T cell receptor beta chains from one sample in a study of early T cells in non-severe SARS-CoV-2 infection. TCRdb used MiXCR to reprocess the 5' RACE reads, holding one entry per CDR3 protein. This table holds about 99,000 distinct CDR3 sequences, over 15% found once. The specimen sequenced was whole blood. The receptors shown here come from an adult who was a healthcare worker with PCR-confirmed SARS-CoV-2 infection or an uninfected control (not recorded which). CDR3s include the opening cysteine and the closing phenylalanine or tryptophan.

TRBJ2-3 | TRBV10-3 | CAINPAGTDTQYF
TRBJ2-5 | TRBV12-3/TRBV12-4 | CASTSTLAGGSNF
TRBJ2-3 | TRBV5-5 | CASSLSGAGDTQYF
TRBJ1-6 | TRBV11-2 | CASSPPAGSSYNSPLHF
TRBJ2-3 | TRBV18 | CASSPSHYTDTQYF
TRBJ1-1 | TRBV19 | CASSLAAGSRTEAFF
TRBJ1-2 | TRBV18 | CASSESQGPWSNYGYTF
TRBJ2-7 | TRBV12-3/TRBV12-4 | CASSLQLAGGQHEQYF
TRBJ2-2 | TRBV28 | CASSRESGGRGELFF
TRBJ2-7 | TRBV20-1 | CSASPSGRANPYEQYF
TRBJ2-2 | TRBV24-1 | CATSDLSDRDTGELFF
TRBJ1-1 | TRBV30 | CAWTRSGGLKIRAFF
TRBJ2-1 | TRBV6-5 | CASSYPGGGFPEQFF
TRBJ1-2 | TRBV5-1 | CASSSGQPYGYTF
TRBJ1-2 | TRBV28 | CASSLWTDGYTF
TRBJ2-4 | TRBV20-1 | CSARDGQTSQNIQYF
TRBJ2-3 | TRBV5-1 | CASSLARGQSTDTQYF
TRBJ1-1 | TRBV25-1 | CASSEQGNTEAFF
TRBJ2-5 | TRBV7-8 | CASSHLAGETQYF
TRBJ1-4 | TRBV12-5 | CASGSPSNPGSPATNEKLFF
TRBJ1-4 | TRBV6-5 | CASTFSAQPNEKLFF
TRBJ2-7 | TRBV27 | CASSLVPPGTSGRSEQYF
TRBJ1-1 | TRBV20-1 | CSARERQLDTEAFF
TRBJ1-1 | TRBV5-1 | CASSGNSLQTEAFF
TRBJ2-5 | TRBV5-6 | CASSVDPLESVTQYF
TRBJ2-1 | TRBV5-6 | CASTWTPLAGGNEQFF
TRBJ2-4 | TRBV4-2 | CASSQANIQYF
TRBJ2-3 | TRBV12-5 | CASSFGTRTDTQYF